One and the same sample provided the 4 T cell receptor beta chains below, sequenced in a study of T cells in Graves' hyperthyroidism and ophthalmopathy. What was amplified from RNA transcripts were TCR beta CDR3 regions. TCR CDR3 underwent first-round RT-PCR with the HTBI primer set. TCRdb recomputed calls from the multiplex PCR reads with MiXCR, one row per CDR3 protein. The data show over 650,000 distinct CDR3 sequences, roughly 17% seen once. The sample consisted of blood. The receptors originated from a man aged 18 to 35 with Graves' hyperthyroidism.

This clonotype was counted ten times or more. The V and J genes are TRBV7-2 and TRBJ2-3; D is perhaps TRBD2 (5 bases). The V and J ends lost 3 bases and 0 bases respectively, with 7 bases between them. Per the germline V gene, CDR1 is SGHTA and CDR2 is FQGNSA. This CDR3 has 14 amino acids. CDR3 sequence: CASSFSSSTDTQYF. The DNA for the CDR3 is TGTGCCAGCAGCTTTTCTAGCAGCACAGATACGCAGTATTTT.

This clonotype was seen many times. The V and J genes are TRBV2 and TRBJ1-5, with D possibly matching TRBD1 (5 bases). The V and J ends lost 2 bases and 4 bases respectively, with 12 bases between them. The CDR3 sequence is 15 residues long. Germline lookup yields CDR1 SNHLY and CDR2 FYNNEI. The CDR3 reads CASSETGILNQPQHF. Here the CDR3 DNA reads TGTGCCAGCAGTGAAACAGGAATCCTTAATCAGCCCCAGCATTTT.

This clonotype was detected only a few times. V and J are TRBV27 and TRBJ2-2; D remains ambiguous. The CDR3 runs to 13 residues. Germline CDR1 reads MNHEY; CDR2 reads SMNVEV (reference sequence). V was shortened by 2 bases and J by 8 bases, with 9 bases between the two germline ends. CDR3 loop: CASSLAVGGELFF. The DNA for the CDR3 is TGTGCCAGCAGTTTAGCCGTCGGGGGGGAGCTGTTTTTT.

This clonotype was counted many times. This chain joins TRBV6-1 and TRBJ2-1; 10 bases map to TRBD2. V was clipped by 5 bases and J by 7 bases; unmatched bases: 8. This CDR3 is built from 15 residues. Germline-derived CDR1 and CDR2 are MNHNS and SASEGT. The CDR3 loop is CASSTGLAANNEQFF. CDR3 coding DNA: TGTGCCAGCAGTACCGGACTAGCGGCTAATAATGAGCAGTTCTTC.